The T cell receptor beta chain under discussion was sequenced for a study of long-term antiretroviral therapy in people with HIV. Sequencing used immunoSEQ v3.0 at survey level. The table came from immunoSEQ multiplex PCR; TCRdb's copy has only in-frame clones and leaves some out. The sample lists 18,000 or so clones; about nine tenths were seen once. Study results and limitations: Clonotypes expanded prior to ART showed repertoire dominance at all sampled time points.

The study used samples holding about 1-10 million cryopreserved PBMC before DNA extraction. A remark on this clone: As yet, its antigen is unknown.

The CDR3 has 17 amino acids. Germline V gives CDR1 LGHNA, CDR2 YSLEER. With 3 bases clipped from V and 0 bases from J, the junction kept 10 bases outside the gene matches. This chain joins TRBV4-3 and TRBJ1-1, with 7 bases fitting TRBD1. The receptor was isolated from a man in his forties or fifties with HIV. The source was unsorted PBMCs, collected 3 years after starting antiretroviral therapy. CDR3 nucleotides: TGCGCCAGCAGCCAGGCGACAGGGTCTGTGATGAACACTGAAGCTTTCTTT. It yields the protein CASSQATGSVMNTEAFF.